These 3 T cell receptor beta chains share one sample of origin, sequenced in a study of tumor-infiltrating lymphocytes in primary liver carcinoma. Starting material of about 480 ng total RNA yielded TCR beta cDNA via a constant-region primer. A slightly modified ARM-PCR protocol with three nested multiplex PCR rounds produced these TCR beta libraries. Rounds one and two of PCR, each of approximately 11 cycles, were primed with TRBV1-TRBV30 forward primers and a C-beta reverse primer. TCRdb called the multiplex PCR reads again in MiXCR, with one record for every CDR3 protein. The table has roughly 32,000 distinct CDR3 sequences, 76% seen once; the top ten hold roughly 38%. From roughly 21-30 mg of unsorted bulk tissue, DNA and RNA were co-extracted together. The sample consisted of liver tumor tissue from sampling region 5. Sample subset: tumor region T5, tumor centre. These receptors all come from a man aged 35 to 55 with primary liver carcinoma and hepatitis B virus infection.

The gene calls are TRBV6-2 or TRBV6-3 and TRBJ1-5; D is unclear. Germline CDR1 and CDR2: MNHEY and SVGEGT. The length of the CDR3 is 14 residues. This CDR3 reads CISSYSAAMQPQHF. The CDR3 region has the DNA TGTATCAGCAGTTACTCGGCAGCAATGCAGCCCCAGCATTTT.

About this clonotype: Germline and junction disagree at one end, which may indicate a read error. The chain employs TRBV14 and TRBJ2-1, with 7 bases identical to TRBD1. The germline V gene encodes CDR1 SGHDN and CDR2 FVKESK. This CDR3 contains 14 residues. The DNA for the CDR3 is TGTGCCAGCGGCCAGGGGGTTGTGAGCAATGAGCAGTTTTTC. This translates into CASGQGVVSNEQFF.

Worth noting for this clonotype: Since no conserved phenylalanine or tryptophan closes the CDR3, a read error is the likely cause. The chain has TRBV6-6 and TRBJ1-6; possibly TRBD1 for D (5 bases). There are 14 residues in the CDR3. The germline CDR1 and CDR2 sequences are MNHNY and SVGAGI (reference sequence). The CDR3 sequence is CASGYRDWYSPLHL. CDR3 nucleotides: TGTGCCAGCGGTTATAGGGACTGGTATTCACCCCTCCACCTT.